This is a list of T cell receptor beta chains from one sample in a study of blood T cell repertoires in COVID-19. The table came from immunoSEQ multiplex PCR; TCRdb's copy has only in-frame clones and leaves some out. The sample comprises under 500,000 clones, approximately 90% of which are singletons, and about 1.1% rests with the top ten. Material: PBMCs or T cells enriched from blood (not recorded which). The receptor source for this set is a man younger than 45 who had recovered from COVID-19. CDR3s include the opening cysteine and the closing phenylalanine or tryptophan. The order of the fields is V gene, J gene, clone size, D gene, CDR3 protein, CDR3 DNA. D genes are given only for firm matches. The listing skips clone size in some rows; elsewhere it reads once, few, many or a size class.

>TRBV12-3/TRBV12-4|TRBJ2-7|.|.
CASAITAYEQYF
TGTGCCAGCGCTATCACCGCCTACGAGCAGTACTTC
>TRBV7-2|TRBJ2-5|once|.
CASSLMLAETQYF
TGTGCCAGCAGCTTAATGCTAGCTGAGACCCAGTACTTC
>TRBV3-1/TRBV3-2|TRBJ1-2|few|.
CASSPMSNYGYTF
TGTGCCAGCAGCCCAATGAGTAACTATGGCTACACCTTC
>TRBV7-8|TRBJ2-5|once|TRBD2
CASGRLGGGETQYF
TGTGCCAGCGGGCGACTCGGGGGGGGAGAGACCCAGTACTTC
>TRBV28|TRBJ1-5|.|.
CASSLPGGPEGQPQHF
TGTGCCAGCAGTTTACCTGGGGGCCCTGAGGGTCAGCCCCAGCATTTT
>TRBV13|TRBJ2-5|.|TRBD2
CASSLVSASGKTQYF
TGTGCCAGCAGCTTAGTTTCGGCTAGCGGGAAGACCCAGTACTTC
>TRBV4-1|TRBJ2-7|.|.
CASSPTVGSLSYEQYF
TGCGCCAGCAGCCCCACGGTGGGGAGCTTATCCTACGAGCAGTACTTC
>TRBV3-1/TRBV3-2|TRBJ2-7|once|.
CASSPRPVNRASPEQYF
TGTGCCAGCAGCCCCCGCCCTGTGAACAGGGCGTCTCCTGAGCAGTACTTC
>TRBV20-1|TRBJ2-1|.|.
CSAERLNEQFF
TGCAGTGCCGAGCGGCTCAATGAGCAGTTCTTC
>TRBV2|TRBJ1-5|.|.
CASSWVAGSSRQPQHF
TGTGCCAGCAGTTGGGTTGCGGGGTCCAGCAGACAGCCCCAGCATTTT
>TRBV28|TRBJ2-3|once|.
CASSTIGVRTDTQYF
TGTGCCAGCAGCACCATAGGAGTAAGGACAGATACGCAGTATTTT
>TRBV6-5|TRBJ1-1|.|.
CASSSDLQNTEAFF
TGTGCCAGCAGCAGCGACTTGCAGAACACTGAAGCTTTCTTT
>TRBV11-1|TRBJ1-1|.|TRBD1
CASSSRDSHGNTEAFF
TGTGCCAGCAGCTCTCGGGACAGCCATGGGAACACTGAAGCTTTCTTT
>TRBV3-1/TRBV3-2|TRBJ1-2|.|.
CASSQDGPTHGYTF
TGTGCCAGCAGCCAAGATGGGCCGACGCATGGCTACACCTTC
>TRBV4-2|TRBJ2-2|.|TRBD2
CASSHLGTSGSLTGELFF
TGTGCCAGCAGCCACCTAGGGACTAGCGGGAGTTTAACCGGGGAGCTGTTTTTT
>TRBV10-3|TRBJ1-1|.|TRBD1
CATTGQGNSEAFF
TGTGCCACCACCGGACAGGGGAATTCTGAAGCTTTCTTT
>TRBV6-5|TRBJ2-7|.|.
CASSKISGDSYEQYF
TGTGCCAGCAGCAAGATTTCAGGCGATTCCTACGAGCAGTACTTC
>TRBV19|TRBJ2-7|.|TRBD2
CASAGEPPFEQYF
TGTGCCAGTGCGGGAGAGCCCCCTTTCGAGCAGTACTTC
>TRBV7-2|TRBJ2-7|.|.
CASQGSYEQYF
TGTGCCAGCCAGGGAAGTTACGAGCAGTACTTC
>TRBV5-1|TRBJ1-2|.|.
CASSLDSSHYGYTF
TGCGCCAGCAGCTTGGACAGCTCCCACTATGGCTACACCTTC
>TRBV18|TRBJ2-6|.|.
CASSITKDGANVLTF
TGTGCCAGCTCGATTACTAAGGATGGGGCCAACGTCCTGACTTTC
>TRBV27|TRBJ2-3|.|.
CASSRQENTDTQYF
TGTGCCAGCAGTCGCCAGGAAAACACAGATACGCAGTATTTT
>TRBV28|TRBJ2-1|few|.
CASSLTGYNEQFF
TGTGCCAGCAGTTTAACAGGGTACAATGAGCAGTTCTTC
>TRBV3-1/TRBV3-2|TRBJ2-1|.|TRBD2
CASSPFWAGTSGRLGSEQFF
TGTGCCAGCAGCCCATTTTGGGCAGGGACTAGCGGGAGGCTGGGGAGTGAGCAGTTCTTC
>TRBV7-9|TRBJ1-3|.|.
CASSSTGSPGNTIYF
TGTGCCAGCAGCTCTACAGGTTCACCCGGAAACACCATATATTTT
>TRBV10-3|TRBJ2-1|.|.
CAISPLAAYNEQFF
TGTGCCATCAGTCCACTAGCAGCCTACAATGAGCAGTTCTTC
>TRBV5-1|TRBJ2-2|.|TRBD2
CASSSMTSGRASFTGELFF
TGCGCCAGCAGCTCGATGACTAGCGGGAGGGCCAGTTTCACCGGGGAGCTGTTTTTT
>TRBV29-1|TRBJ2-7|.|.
CSVLGSSYEQYF
TGCAGCGTTTTGGGGAGCTCCTACGAGCAGTACTTC
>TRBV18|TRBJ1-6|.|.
CASSPPGRTPLHF
TGTGCCAGCTCACCGCCAGGGAGGACACCCCTCCACTTT
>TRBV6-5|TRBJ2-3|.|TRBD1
CASSSGQLTDTQYF
TGTGCCAGCAGTTCGGGACAGCTCACAGATACGCAGTATTTT
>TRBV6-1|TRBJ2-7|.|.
CASSEALLDSSYEQYF
TGTGCCAGCAGTGAAGCGCTTCTGGACAGTTCCTACGAGCAGTACTTC
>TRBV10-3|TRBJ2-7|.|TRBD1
CAISQGAVDEQYF
TGTGCCATCAGTCAGGGGGCGGTGGACGAGCAGTACTTC
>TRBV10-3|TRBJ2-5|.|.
CAIAGTKETQYF
TGTGCCATCGCGGGTACTAAAGAGACCCAGTACTTC
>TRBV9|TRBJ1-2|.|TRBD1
CASSPDRDYGYTF
TGTGCCAGCAGTCCCGACAGGGACTATGGCTACACCTTC
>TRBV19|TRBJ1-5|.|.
CASSIDVSGNQPQHF
TGTGCCAGTAGTATAGATGTGTCCGGCAATCAGCCCCAGCATTTT
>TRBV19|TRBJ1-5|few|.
CASSISSNQPQHF
TGTGCCAGTAGTATCAGTAGCAATCAGCCCCAGCATTTT
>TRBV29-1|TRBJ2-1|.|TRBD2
CSVESSREAYNEQFF
TGCAGCGTTGAATCTTCGCGGGAGGCCTACAATGAGCAGTTCTTC
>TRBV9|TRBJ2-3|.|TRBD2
CASSVSAGTSSTDTQYF
TGTGCCAGCAGCGTCAGCGCGGGGACTAGCAGCACAGATACGCAGTATTTT
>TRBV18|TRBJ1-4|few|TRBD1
CASSPLSQGATNEKLFF
TGTGCCAGCTCACCACTCTCCCAGGGGGCAACTAATGAAAAACTGTTTTTT
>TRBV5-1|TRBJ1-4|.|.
CASSQQQSGNEKLFF
TGCGCCAGCAGCCAACAACAGTCCGGTAATGAAAAACTGTTTTTT
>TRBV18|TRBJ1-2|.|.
CASSPPQGPNYGYTF
TGTGCCAGCTCACCACCGCAGGGGCCTAACTATGGCTACACCTTC
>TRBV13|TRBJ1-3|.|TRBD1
CASSTRDSASSGNTIYF
TGTGCCAGCAGCACCCGGGACAGTGCCAGCTCTGGAAACACCATATATTTT
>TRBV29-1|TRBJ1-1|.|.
CSAARDENTEAFF
TGCAGCGCCGCTCGGGATGAAAACACTGAAGCTTTCTTT
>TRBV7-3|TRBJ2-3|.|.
CASSLGLESTDTQYF
TGTGCCAGCAGCTTAGGGTTGGAGAGCACAGATACGCAGTATTTT
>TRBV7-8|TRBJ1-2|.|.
CASSSHLGARGYTF
TGTGCCAGCAGCTCGCACTTGGGGGCGCGGGGCTACACCTTC
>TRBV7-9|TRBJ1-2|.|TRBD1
CASSLGGGEANYGYTF
TGTGCCAGCAGCTTAGGAGGGGGCGAGGCTAACTATGGCTACACCTTC
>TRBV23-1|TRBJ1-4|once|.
CASSQFGGAPGEKLFF
TGCGCCAGCAGTCAATTCGGGGGGGCCCCGGGGGAAAAACTGTTTTTT
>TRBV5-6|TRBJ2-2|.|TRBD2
CASSLWDGRAGELFF
TGTGCCAGCAGCTTGTGGGACGGGAGGGCCGGGGAGCTGTTTTTT
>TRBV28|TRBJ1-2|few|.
CASSSGQPSDYGYTF
TGTGCCAGCAGTTCAGGGCAGCCCTCGGACTATGGCTACACCTTC
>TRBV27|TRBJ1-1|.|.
CASSLMANTEAFF
TGTGCCAGCAGTTTAATGGCGAACACTGAAGCTTTCTTT
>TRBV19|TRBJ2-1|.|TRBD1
CASSIRDRNEQFF
TGTGCCAGTAGTATTAGGGACAGAAATGAGCAGTTCTTC
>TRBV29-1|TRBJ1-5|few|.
CSVVEGNRAQPQHF
TGCAGCGTTGTGGAAGGGAACAGGGCACAGCCCCAGCATTTT
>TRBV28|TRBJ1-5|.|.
CASSLIGGNNQPQHF
TGTGCCAGCAGTTTAATCGGCGGAAACAATCAGCCCCAGCATTTT
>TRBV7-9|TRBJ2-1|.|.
CASSLSTRQNEQFF
TGTGCCAGCAGTCTCTCGACTAGACAAAATGAGCAGTTCTTC